This passage covers 14 T cell receptor beta chains from one sample sequenced in a study of beta chain features in type 1 diabetes. The study reverse transcribed the entire isolated RNA, so it sequenced expressed TCRB transcripts. Measured with immunoSEQ multiplex PCR; TCRdb has only the in-frame clones, and not every one. The data contain fewer than 900,000 clones, 17% of them singletons. Sequencing used naive CD4+ T cells from blood. Receptors originate from a woman in her late teens or twenties in good health.

The rearrangement joins TRBV15 to TRBJ2-5; D is perhaps TRBD2 (5 bases). Germline V gene lookup returns CDR1 LNHNV and CDR2 YYDKDF (reference sequence). V dropped 1 base and J dropped 4 bases, with 16 bases sitting between them. The CDR3 has 16 amino acids. DNA for the CDR3: TGTGCCACCAGCAGAGCTGTTTCGGGATGGGGAGAGACCCAGTACTTC. Amino acid sequence: CATSRAVSGWGETQYF.

This clone has just a few counts. This rearrangement joins TRBV6-6 to TRBJ1-1, with TRBD1 as a possible D gene (6 bases). Germline assignment: CDR1 MNHNY and CDR2 SVGAGI (reference sequence). V was pared by 10 bases and J by 7 bases, with 16 bases between. This CDR3 is 12 amino acids long. The CDR3 bases are TGTGCCACCGAGGGGGGCGGTGGTGAAGCTTTCTTT. Translating it yields CATEGGGGEAFF.

The CDR3 sequence is CATAFTDSPGELFF. The CDR3 DNA is TGTGCCACCGCATTTACGGACAGCCCCGGGGAGCTGTTTTTT. The chain uses TRBV10-3 and TRBJ2-2, with a weak D call TRBD1 (6 bases). The CDR3 is 14 residues long. Germline V gives CDR1 ENHRY, CDR2 SYGVKD. The V and J ends lost 10 bases and 6 bases respectively, with 18 bases between them.

This clone was detected a few times. The rearrangement joins TRBV28 to TRBJ1-5, with D unclear. The V gene's germline CDR1 is MDHEN and CDR2 SYDVKM. Trimming took 6 bases from V and 5 from J, leaving 5 bases between them. This CDR3 spans 11 amino acids. The CDR3 bases are TGTGCCAGCAGCGCGTATCAGCCCCAGCATTTT. This translates into CASSAYQPQHF.

This clone was detected only a few times. The chain has TRBV6-6 and TRBJ2-1; TRBD2 matches at 9 bases. V lost 2 bases and J lost 4; bases outside the gene matches: 6. The CDR3 has 16 residues. Per the germline V gene, CDR1 is MNHNY and CDR2 is SVGAGI (reference sequence). The CDR3 spells CASSYRLAGKYNEQFF. CDR3 coding DNA: TGTGCCAGCAGTTACCGCCTAGCGGGAAAATACAATGAGCAGTTCTTC.

The sample holds a few counts of this clone. V usage is TRBV19 and J usage is TRBJ2-5; D gene ambiguous. CDR1 is LNHDA, CDR2 SQIVND, per germline (reference sequence). V was pared by 5 bases and J by 5 bases, with 12 bases between. The CDR3 runs 13 residues. The CDR3 DNA follows: TGTGCCAGTAGTGTGGCAGGCGGCGAGACCCAGTACTTC. It specifies CASSVAGGETQYF.

The chain uses TRBV11-3 and TRBJ2-7, with TRBD1 identical over 9 bases. The CDR3 totals 15 residues. CDR1 SGHNT and CDR2 YENEEA come from the germline V gene. V trimming: 6 bases; J trimming: 3 bases; junction bases outside the gene matches: 9. This CDR3 reads CASRQPGTGFYEQYF. CDR3 DNA sequence: TGTGCCAGCAGACAGCCCGGGACAGGGTTCTACGAGCAGTACTTC.

The chain recombines TRBV28 with TRBJ2-5, with TRBD1 matching over 8 bases. Germline CDR1 and CDR2: MDHEN and SYDVKM. V lost 2 bases, J lost 4 bases, and 9 bases stayed unmatched. CDR3 length: 16 amino acids. The CDR3 region has the DNA TGTGCCAGCAGTTTAGCGCACCGGACAGGGAGAGAGACCCAGTACTTC. Protein sequence: CASSLAHRTGRETQYF.

The J gene is TRBJ2-2, the V gene TRBV4-2; tentatively, D is TRBD1 (5 bases). Trimming left V 4 bases short and J 2 bases short, with 8 bases between. The CDR3 totals 14 residues. CDR1 is LGHNA and CDR2 is YNFKEQ in the germline V gene. CDR3 region: CASSRQPNTGELFF. In DNA form, the CDR3 reads TGTGCCAGCAGCCGACAGCCTAACACCGGGGAGCTGTTTTTT.

This clone was counted a few times. V is TRBV4-2 and J is TRBJ2-1, with TRBD2 as a possible D gene (6 bases). CDR1 and CDR2 (germline): LGHNA, YNFKEQ. V lost 2 bases, J lost 0 bases, and 17 bases lay in between. The CDR3 length is 18 residues. As DNA, the CDR3 is TGTGCCAGCAGCCAATTACGCGGGACCGCCAGCTCCTACAATGAGCAGTTCTTC. Its translation: CASSQLRGTASSYNEQFF.

The V gene is TRBV29-1, the J gene TRBJ2-1, with TRBD1 matching over 12 bases. The germline V gene encodes CDR1 SQVTM and CDR2 ANQGSEA. CDR3 size: 17 residues. V gave up 6 bases and J gave up 0 bases; unmatched junction bases: 9. The CDR3 loop is CSVTGTGGQGSYNEQFF. The CDR3 DNA is TGCAGCGTGACCGGGACAGGGGGCCAAGGCTCCTACAATGAGCAGTTCTTC.

This rearrangement joins TRBV28 to TRBJ2-5, with TRBD1 identical over 7 bases. The germline V gene encodes CDR1 MDHEN and CDR2 SYDVKM. This CDR3 has 16 residues. After removal of 7 bases from V and 4 bases from J, the junction contained 15 bases not matched to a gene. The CDR3 DNA follows: TGTGCCAGCACGAAGGGGGCTTCGGTATTTGGAGAGACCCAGTACTTC. Amino acid sequence: CASTKGASVFGETQYF.

A few counts support this clone. The chain combines TRBV28 with TRBJ1-2; D is unclear. V was pared by 5 bases and J by 2 bases, with 12 bases between. The CDR3 totals 14 residues. Germline V gives CDR1 MDHEN, CDR2 SYDVKM. The CDR3 spells CASSLSEGNYGYTF. CDR3 nucleotides: TGTGCCAGCAGTCTATCCGAGGGAAACTATGGCTACACCTTC.

The chain couples TRBV7-9 to TRBJ1-5; D unresolved. Trimming pared 1 base from V and 1 base from J, leaving 11 bases between. Germline CDR1 is SEHNR and CDR2 is FQNEAQ (reference sequence). CDR3 length: 16 residues. CDR3 loop: CASSLGRVGSNQPQHF. The DNA for the CDR3 is TGTGCCAGCAGCTTAGGTAGGGTGGGAAGCAATCAGCCCCAGCATTTT.